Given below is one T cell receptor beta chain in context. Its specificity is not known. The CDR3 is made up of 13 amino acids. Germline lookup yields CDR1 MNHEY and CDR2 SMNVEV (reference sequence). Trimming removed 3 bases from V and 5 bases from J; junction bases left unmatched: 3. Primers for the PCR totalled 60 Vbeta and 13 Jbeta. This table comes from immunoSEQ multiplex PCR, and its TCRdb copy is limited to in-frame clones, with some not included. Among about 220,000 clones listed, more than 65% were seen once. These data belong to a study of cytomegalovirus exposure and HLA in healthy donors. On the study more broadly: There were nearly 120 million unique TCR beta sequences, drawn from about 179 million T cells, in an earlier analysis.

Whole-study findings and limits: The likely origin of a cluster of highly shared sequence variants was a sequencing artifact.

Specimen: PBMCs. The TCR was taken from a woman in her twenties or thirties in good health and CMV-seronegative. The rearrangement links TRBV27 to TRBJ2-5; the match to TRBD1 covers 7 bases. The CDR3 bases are TGTGCCAGCAGTTTCGAAGGGGGCGAGACCCAGTACTTC. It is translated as CASSFEGGETQYF.